A single sample is the source of the 15 T cell receptor beta chains below, sequenced in a study of T cells expressing NK-cell markers (dated by TCRdb to between 2020 and 2021). The library was built by means of 5' RACE. The sequencer was an Illumina HiSeq 2000. TCRdb reprocessed the raw reads; every CDR3 protein sequence is a single record, and DNA is not supplied. The table for this sample lists 500,000 to 700,000 distinct CDR3 sequences. Clones ranked in the top ten supply approximately 3.6% of the sample. Source material: blood T cells: a sorted CD56 or NKG2C T cell subset, CD4+ or CD8+ T cells, or bulk PBMC T cells (not recorded which). These receptors were collected from a young man in good health. Donor details come from another sample of the same person, matched by shared clones.

This rearrangement joins TRBV24-1 to TRBJ2-1; TCRdb picks TRBD2, but there is no DNA to check that call. Per germline, CDR1 KGHDR and CDR2 SFDVKD. The CDR3 is made up of 16 amino acids. This CDR3 is CATSDERIAGTSGLFF.

V and J are TRBV5-1 and TRBJ2-7. CDR3 length: 13 residues. Germline V gene sequence: CDR1 SGHRS, CDR2 YFSETQ. CDR3 protein: CASSLLSSHEQYF.

The chain is built from TRBV23-1 and TRBJ1-5. TRBV23-1 qualifies as an ORF whose function is uncertain. The CDR3 contains 13 residues. This CDR3 reads CASQALSNQPQHF.

The chain employs TRBV24-1 and TRBJ2-3. Per germline, CDR1 KGHDR and CDR2 SFDVKD. This CDR3 region has 12 residues. This CDR3 reads CATSVIGDTQYF.

The chain employs TRBV27 and TRBJ2-7; TCRdb calls TRBD2, which cannot be checked without DNA. In germline, CDR1 is MNHEY, CDR2 SMNVEV (reference sequence). The CDR3 has 14 residues. The CDR3 sequence: CASSFIGSGYEQYF.

The chain joins TRBV12-3 or TRBV12-4 to TRBJ2-1; the D call of TRBD1 rests on TCRdb alone, since no DNA is present to check it. This CDR3 is built from 17 residues. The CDR3 here is CASSSPPPSRAYNEQFF.

This chain links TRBV5-1 with TRBJ2-2; no DNA is available, so the TRBD1 call from TCRdb remains unchecked. The CDR3 is 13 amino acids. The germline V gene encodes CDR1 SGHRS and CDR2 YFSETQ. CDR3 amino acids: CASSEGGTGELFF.

The CDR3 loop is CAAYGTTYEQYF. The chain has TRBV19 and TRBJ2-7. The CDR3 covers 12 residues. Per germline, CDR1 LNHDA and CDR2 SQIVND (reference sequence).

The J gene is TRBJ2-3, the V gene TRBV7-2; TCRdb proposes TRBD1, but this gene call is untestable without DNA. The CDR3 is 16 residues long. Germline V gene sequence: CDR1 SGHTA, CDR2 FQGNSA. The chain's CDR3 is CASSLEGGLSTDTQYF.

The gene calls are TRBV4-1 and TRBJ1-1; without DNA, the TCRdb call of TRBD1 cannot be checked. This CDR3 is 14 amino acids long. The germline CDR1 and CDR2 sequences are MGHRA and YSYEKL. CDR3 protein: CASSQEWDSTEAFF.

The CDR3 spells CASSYMGTGATGELFF. The J gene is TRBJ2-2, the V gene TRBV6-5; TCRdb's assignment of TRBD1 cannot be checked, as there is no DNA. Per the germline V gene, CDR1 is MNHEY and CDR2 is SVGAGI. This CDR3 is 16 amino acids long.

The V gene is TRBV2, the J gene TRBJ2-3; TCRdb's assignment of TRBD1 cannot be checked, as there is no DNA. The CDR3 has 13 amino acids. Germline values: CDR1 SNHLY, CDR2 FYNNEI. The CDR3 sequence is CARGQVFRGGQYF.

The rearrangement links TRBV5-1 to TRBJ1-1. Germline V CDR1 and CDR2: SGHRS, YFSETQ. The CDR3 runs to 15 residues. Here the CDR3 reads CASRPNGPENTEAFF. The full variable domain, rest sourced from reference TRBV5-1 and TRBJ1-1, is KAGVTQTPRYLIKTRGQQVTLSCSPISGHRSVSWYQQTPGQGLQFLFEYFSETQRNKGNFPGRFSGRQFSNSRSEMNVSTLELGDSALYLCASRPNGPENTEAFFGQGTRLTVV.

The V gene is TRBV12-3 or TRBV12-4, the J gene TRBJ1-1. The CDR3 contains 14 residues. CDR3: CASTGRPMNTEAFF.

This rearrangement joins TRBV12-3 or TRBV12-4 to TRBJ2-2; there is no DNA to check the TCRdb D call of TRBD2. This CDR3 is 15 amino acids long. CDR3: CASSPDVPSRGELFF.